Below, one T cell receptor (beta chain) is given with its context. The target antigen is unknown. PCR involved 60 Vbeta and 13 Jbeta primers. The method was immunoSEQ multiplex PCR; TCRdb's version includes in-frame clones alone and lacks a portion of them. The profile shows some 120,000 clones, roughly three quarters of them singletons. This record belongs to a study of cytomegalovirus exposure and HLA in healthy donors. V trimming: 2 bases; J trimming: 8 bases; junction bases outside the gene matches: 12. From germline, CDR1 is SNHLY and CDR2 FYNNEI. This CDR3 is 16 amino acids long. General study findings and limits: Later analysis associated a missense DCLRE1C variant with TCR beta V- and J-gene trimming.

Specimen: PBMCs. The sequence came from a woman aged 25 to 39 in good health and CMV-seronegative. The chain is built from TRBV2 and TRBJ1-2; 9 bases are shared with TRBD1. In DNA form, the CDR3 reads TGTGCCAGCAGTGAACTGGTGCGGACAGGGGAAGGCGGCTACACCTTC. Its protein is CASSELVRTGEGGYTF. The entire variable domain, with the rest obtained from reference TRBV2 and TRBJ1-2, is as follows: EPEVTQTPSHQVTQMGQEVILRCVPISNHLYFYWYRQILGQKVEFLVSFYNNEISEKSEIFDDQFSVERPDGSNFTLKIRSTKLEDSAMYFCASSELVRTGEGGYTFGSGTRLTVV.